Each of the 24 T cell receptor beta chains below was sequenced from the same sample in a study of tumor and adjacent non-tumor tissue in lung cancer. RNA was extracted from bulk tissue without any cell sorting. This non-tumor lung sample came from over 3 cm beyond the tumor edge. TCRbeta libraries were built with three rounds of nested PCR, modified from ARM-PCR. TCRdb fed the multiplex PCR reads into MiXCR, producing one record per CDR3 protein. The sample lists under 75,000 distinct CDR3 sequences, around 70% occurring once. Sequencing was done on a sample of distant non-tumor lung tissue. All receptors come from a woman between 45 and 60 years old with non-small cell lung cancer.

V and J are TRBV4-3 and TRBJ1-2; 7 bases agree with TRBD1. Germline CDR1 reads LGHNA; CDR2 reads YSLEER. J lost 8 bases, V lost 9 bases, and 18 bases had no gene match. CDR3 length equals 15 residues. The CDR3 DNA is TGCGCCAGTAGGCAAATCTCCGGGACAGCCACCGGCTACACCTTC. Protein sequence: CASRQISGTATGYTF.

A note on this clonotype: This may arise from a read error, as a much more abundant clone is one base away. This chain uses TRBV6-5 with TRBJ1-3, with a weak D call TRBD1 (5 bases). The V gene's germline CDR1 is MNHEY and CDR2 SVGAGI. Between the trimmed V and J ends, which lost 6 bases and 0 bases, there was a span of 21 bases. This CDR3 has 18 amino acids. This CDR3 reads CASSPPPGGTFSGNTIYF. CDR3 coding DNA: TGTGCCAGCAGCCCCCCTCCGGGGGGGACTTTCTCTGGAAACACCATATATTTT.

Of note for this clonotype: This may come from a read error, since a much larger clone is one base off. This chain connects TRBV20-1 to TRBJ1-1; D unclear. Germline CDR1 and CDR2: DFQATT and SNEGSKA (reference sequence). CDR3 length equals 14 residues. CDR3 in amino acids: CSARDNPMNTEALF. CDR3 sequence (DNA): TGCAGTGCTAGAGACAACCCCATGAACACTGAAGCTCTCTTT.

The chain is built from TRBV20-1 and TRBJ2-1; 7 bases fit TRBD2. This CDR3 contains 14 residues. Germline V CDR1 and CDR2: DFQATT, SNEGSKA (reference sequence). Here the CDR3 reads CNARDQLGGNEQFF. In nucleotides, the CDR3 is TGCAACGCTAGAGATCAACTGGGGGGGAATGAGCAGTTCTTC.

CDR3 in DNA: TGTGCCAACGGGACTAATTGGTACGAGCAGTACTTC. Translation: CANGTNWYEQYF. The chain joins TRBV12-3 or TRBV12-4 to TRBJ2-7, with TRBD2 identical over 7 bases. The CDR3 is 12 amino acids. The junction had 7 bases not matched to a gene; V was cut back by 10 bases and J by 4 bases.

Comment on this clonotype: The germline gene is not matched at one end of the junction; a read error may be the cause. The chain employs TRBV6-5 and TRBJ1-2; D may be TRBD1 (5 bases). Germline V CDR1 and CDR2: MNHEY, SVGAGI. The CDR3 has 13 residues. This chain's CDR3 is CSSSPGGAYGYTF. In DNA, the CDR3 is TGTTCCAGCAGCCCCGGGGGAGCTTATGGCTACACATTC.

On this clonotype: Compared with germline, one end of the junction differs, possibly owing to a read error. The rearrangement joins TRBV12-3 or TRBV12-4 to TRBJ1-2, with no clear D. This CDR3 region has 15 residues. The CDR3 DNA follows: TGTGCCAGCAGTTTACTCTTGGGAGGGCGCTATGGCTACATCTTC. It is translated as CASSLLLGGRYGYIF.

On this clonotype: The CDR3 carries no conserved terminal phenylalanine or tryptophan, so it likely arises from a read error. The genes are TRBV10-3 and TRBJ2-7, with D perhaps TRBD1 or TRBD2 (5 bases each). In germline, CDR1 is ENHRY, CDR2 SYGVKD. This CDR3 comprises 16 residues. The V gene lost 2 bases and the J gene lost 2 bases, with 16 bases spanning the gap. The CDR3 DNA is TGTGCCATCAGTGAGAAAAAGTGGGACGGCGCCTACGAGCAGTACCTC. Translating it yields CAISEKKWDGAYEQYL.

This clonotype was recorded only once. V gene TRBV4-3 combines with J gene TRBJ2-6; D remains ambiguous. Trimming pared 0 bases from V and 2 bases from J, leaving 17 bases between. Germline CDR1 and CDR2: LGHNA and YSLEER. The length of the CDR3 is 19 residues. CDR3: CASSQDLQGPGTGANVLTF. The CDR3 DNA reads TGCGCCAGCAGCCAAGACTTACAAGGGCCTGGGACTGGGGCCAACGTCCTGACTTTC.

This clonotype was recorded a few times. V is TRBV28 and J is TRBJ1-1; D is possibly TRBD1 (6 bases). Germline CDR1 and CDR2: MDHEN and SYDVKM. Trimming left V 6 bases short and J 4 bases short, with 18 bases between. The CDR3 extends over 15 amino acids. CDR3 in DNA: TGTGCCAGCAGGCGTCGGGGGCGCCTGGTCACTGAAGCTTTCTTT. This translates into CASRRRGRLVTEAFF.

As to this clonotype: Relative to the germline gene, one junction end is altered; a read error may explain this. V and J are TRBV4-2 and TRBJ2-1; 8 bases line up with TRBD1. The CDR3 is 16 residues long. CDR1 and CDR2 (germline): LGHNA, YNFKEQ. CDR3 coding DNA: TGTACCAGCAGAGCTGGGCGAGGACAGGGTGTCAATGAGCAGTTCTTT. Translated: CTSRAGRGQGVNEQFF.

A note on this clonotype: One junction end disagrees with the germline gene, perhaps due to a read error. The V and J genes are TRBV5-5 and TRBJ2-3; D might be TRBD1 (5 bases). Germline V gene sequence: CDR1 SGHKS, CDR2 YYEKEE (reference sequence). The CDR3 length is 17 residues. The CDR3 sequence is CVSSPTIGRTSTDTRYF. DNA of the CDR3: TGTGTCAGCAGCCCTACTATTGGCAGGACAAGCACAGATACGCGGTATTTT.

This clonotype was seen ten or more times. DNA of the CDR3: TGTGCCAGCAACCGAGCATCAGGGGTGGAAAAACTGTTTTTT. This sequence encodes CASNRASGVEKLFF. The rearrangement links TRBV6-2 or TRBV6-3 to TRBJ1-4, with D perhaps TRBD1 (6 bases). The CDR3 totals 14 residues. CDR1 is MNHEY, CDR2 SVGEGT, per germline. V lost 7 bases to trimming and J lost 8 bases, with 17 bases between them.

About this clonotype itself: One end of the junction is discordant with germline, which a read error may explain. The gene calls are TRBV11-2 and TRBJ2-5, with D hard to call. CDR1 and CDR2 (germline): SGHAT, FQNNGV. The length of the CDR3 is 14 residues. The CDR3 nucleotides read TGTGCCGGCAGCTTTGGACCGTACCAAGAGACCCAGTACTTC. Encoded protein: CAGSFGPYQETQYF.

Comments on this clonotype: Mismatch with germline at one junction end may stem from a read error. The V call is TRBV20-1, the J call TRBJ2-2; D might be TRBD2 (5 bases). The germline V gene encodes CDR1 DFQATT and CDR2 SNEGSKA (reference sequence). The CDR3 contains 12 residues. CDR3 bases: TGCAATGCTAGAGGAGCGCCCGGGGAGCTATTTTTT. Translated, it gives CNARGAPGELFF.

This clonotype came up a few times. Since a much larger clone is just one base distant, this may be a read error. The chain employs TRBV10-3 and TRBJ2-7; 9 bases match TRBD1. This CDR3 comprises 13 residues. Germline CDR1 and CDR2: ENHRY and SYGVKD. For the CDR3, the DNA is TGTACCATCAGTGAAAGGGACAGGGAGGTGCAGTACTTC. Translation gives CTISERDREVQYF.

In regard to this clonotype: The conserved phenylalanine or tryptophan normally closing the CDR3 is absent here, so this likely arose from a read error. The chain uses TRBV11-2 and TRBJ1-1; D gene ambiguous. Germline V gives CDR1 SGHAT, CDR2 FQNNGV. The CDR3 totals 14 residues. The CDR3 loop is CSSSPNQANTEAFY. CDR3 sequence (DNA): TGTTCCAGCAGCCCCAACCAGGCGAACACTGAAGCTTTCTAT.

Concerning this clonotype itself: Germline is not matched at one junction end, which may reflect a read error. The CDR3 DNA is TGCAGTACTAGAGATGAAAGGACAGGCGGGAAGGCCCAGTACTTC. This sequence encodes CSTRDERTGGKAQYF. V and J are TRBV20-1 and TRBJ2-5; D might be TRBD1 (7 bases). This CDR3 has 15 amino acids. Germline V gives CDR1 DFQATT, CDR2 SNEGSKA (reference sequence).

Turning to this clonotype: A much larger clone differs from this one at a single base, so this may be a read error. The chain couples TRBV20-1 to TRBJ2-5; TRBD1 or TRBD2 may be the D gene (5 bases each). CDR3 length: 12 amino acids. CDR1 DFQATT and CDR2 SNEGSKA come from the germline V gene (reference sequence). CDR3 sequence (DNA): TGCAGTGCGTGGGGGTACCATGAGACCCAGTACTTC. It codes for CSAWGYHETQYF.

Comment on this clonotype: The junction shows a germline mismatch at one end, possibly a read error. The rearrangement uses TRBV11-2 and TRBJ2-2, with TRBD1 as a possible D gene (6 bases). The length of the CDR3 is 14 residues. In germline, CDR1 is SGHAT, CDR2 FQNNGV. CDR3 sequence: CASNKNWDTRELFF. DNA for the CDR3: TGTGCCAGCAACAAAAACTGGGACACCCGGGAACTGTTTTTT.

This clonotype is a singleton in its sample. The gene calls are TRBV21-1 and TRBJ2-2; the table's TRBD1 call for D was not verified on the DNA. TRBV21-1 is listed as a pseudogene. The CDR3 sequence is 17 residues long. CDR3 sequence (DNA): TGTGTCAGCAGCAGAGACCGGGACAGGGGTTTGTCCGGGAAGCTGTTTTTT. It codes for CVSSRDRDRGLSGKLFF.

Of note for this clonotype: Its ends do not fully match the called genes, so a read error is possible. This chain links TRBV10-3 with TRBJ2-3; 8 bases map to TRBD2. The CDR3 spans 16 residues. Germline CDR1 is ENHRY and CDR2 is SYGVKD. The DNA for the CDR3 is TGTGCCATCTGTGACAGGATTAGCGGGAAGACAGATACGCAGTATTTT. Translation: CAICDRISGKTDTQYF.

Notes on this clonotype: This sequence may be a read error, since a much larger clone differs from it by one base. The V call is TRBV29-1, the J call TRBJ2-5; weak D call: TRBD1 (5 bases). The CDR3 loop spans 12 amino acids. CDR1 is SQVTM, CDR2 ANQGSEA, per germline. Here the CDR3 reads CNVSDTQETQYF. CDR3 bases: TGCAACGTATCGGACACCCAAGAGACCCAGTACTTC.

The count of this clonotype is one. A clone one base away is much larger, so this may be a read error. V and J are TRBV20-1 and TRBJ2-7, with a weak D call TRBD1 (5 bases). Looked up from germline, CDR1 is DFQATT and CDR2 is SNEGSKA (reference sequence). With 2 bases removed from V and 2 bases from J, the gap between germline ends came to 10 bases. The CDR3 consists of 13 residues. This chain's CDR3 is CSARRAGPYEQYF. CDR3 nucleotide sequence: TGCAGTGCTAGACGCGCAGGGCCCTACGAGCAGTACTTC.